This T cell receptor beta chain was found in a study of response to subunit inactivated influenza vaccine. Deletions cut 1 base from V and 1 base from J, with 6 bases between. CDR3 length equals 14 residues. TCRdb itself ran the RT-PCR reads through MiXCR, one entry per CDR3 protein. The sample shows some 150,000 distinct CDR3 sequences, more than 10% of them seen only once. This sample was shared with a second study, whose subject was T cells expressing NK-cell markers. That study reports: Synthesis of TCR beta cDNA relied on 5'RACE template switching carrying UMIs. Within the sequenced cohort of eight donors, seven exhibited HCMV seropositivity and one was seronegative. In several experiments, an anti-gamma-delta TCR antibody restricted sorting to alpha-beta TCR T cells.

The chain has TRBV12-3 or TRBV12-4 and TRBJ2-3; D is uncertain. This specimen was CD8+ T cells sorted from PBMCs, taken 11 to 12 days after vaccination. This clonotype was obtained from a man in his fifties or sixties who received an inactivated influenza vaccine. CDR3 sequence: CASSLESRTDTQYF. The CDR3 bases are TGTGCCAGCAGTTTAGAGAGCCGCACAGATACGCAGTATTTT.